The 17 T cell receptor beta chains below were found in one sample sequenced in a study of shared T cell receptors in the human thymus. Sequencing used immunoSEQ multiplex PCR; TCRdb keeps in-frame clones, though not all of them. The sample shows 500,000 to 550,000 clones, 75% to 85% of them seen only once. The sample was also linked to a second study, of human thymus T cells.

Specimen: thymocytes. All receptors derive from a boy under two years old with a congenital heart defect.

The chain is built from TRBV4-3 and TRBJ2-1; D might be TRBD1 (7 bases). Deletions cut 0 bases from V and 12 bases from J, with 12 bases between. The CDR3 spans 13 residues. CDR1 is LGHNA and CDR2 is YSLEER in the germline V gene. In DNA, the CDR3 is TGCGCCAGCAGCCAAGATGGAGGGGGCGCGCAGTTCTTC. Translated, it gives CASSQDGGGAQFF.

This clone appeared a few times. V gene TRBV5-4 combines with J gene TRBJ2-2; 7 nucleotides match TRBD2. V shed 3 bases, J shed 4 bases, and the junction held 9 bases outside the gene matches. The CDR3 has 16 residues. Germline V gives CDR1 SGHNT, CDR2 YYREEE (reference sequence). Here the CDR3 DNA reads TGTGCCAGCAGCTGGGCGCGGGAGATCGGCACCGGGGAGCTGTTTTTT. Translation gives CASSWAREIGTGELFF.

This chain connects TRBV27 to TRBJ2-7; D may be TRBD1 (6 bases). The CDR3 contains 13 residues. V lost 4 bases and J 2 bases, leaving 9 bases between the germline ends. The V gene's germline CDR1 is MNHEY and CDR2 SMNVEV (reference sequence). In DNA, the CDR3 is TGTGCCAGCAGTTACAGGGCCACCTACGAGCAGTACTTC. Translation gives CASSYRATYEQYF.

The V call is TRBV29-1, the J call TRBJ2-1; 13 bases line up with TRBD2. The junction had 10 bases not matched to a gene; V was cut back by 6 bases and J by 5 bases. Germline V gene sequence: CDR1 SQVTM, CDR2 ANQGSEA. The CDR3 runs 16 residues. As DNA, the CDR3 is TGCAGCGTAACGGGACTAGCGGGGTCAGAGGACAATGAGCAGTTCTTC. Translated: CSVTGLAGSEDNEQFF.

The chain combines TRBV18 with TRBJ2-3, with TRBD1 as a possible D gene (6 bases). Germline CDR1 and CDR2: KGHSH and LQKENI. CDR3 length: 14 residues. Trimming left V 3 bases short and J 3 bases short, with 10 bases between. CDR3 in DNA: TGTGCCAGCTCACCCACAGGGCAGACAGATACGCAGTATTTT. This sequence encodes CASSPTGQTDTQYF. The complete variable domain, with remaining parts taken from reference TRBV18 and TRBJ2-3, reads NAGVMQNPRHLVRRRGQEARLRCSPMKGHSHVYWYRQLPEEGLKFMVYLQKENIIDESGMPKERFSAEFPKEGPSILRIQQVVRGDSAAYFCASSPTGQTDTQYFGPGTRLTVL.

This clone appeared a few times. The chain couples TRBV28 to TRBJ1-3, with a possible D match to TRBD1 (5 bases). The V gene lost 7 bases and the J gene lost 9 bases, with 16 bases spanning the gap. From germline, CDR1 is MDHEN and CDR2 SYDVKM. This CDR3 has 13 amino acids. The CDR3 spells CASTVGQGGTIYF. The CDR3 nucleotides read TGTGCCAGCACCGTAGGGCAGGGCGGCACCATATATTTT.

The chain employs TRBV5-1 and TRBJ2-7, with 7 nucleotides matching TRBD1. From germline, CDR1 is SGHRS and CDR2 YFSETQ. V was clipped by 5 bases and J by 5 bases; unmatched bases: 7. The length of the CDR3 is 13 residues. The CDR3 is CASSFDRAHEQYF. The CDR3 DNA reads TGCGCCAGCAGTTTCGACAGGGCCCACGAGCAGTACTTC. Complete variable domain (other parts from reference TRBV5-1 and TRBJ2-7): KAGVTQTPRYLIKTRGQQVTLSCSPISGHRSVSWYQQTPGQGLQFLFEYFSETQRNKGNFPGRFSGRQFSNSRSEMNVSTLELGDSALYLCASSFDRAHEQYFGPGTRLTVT.

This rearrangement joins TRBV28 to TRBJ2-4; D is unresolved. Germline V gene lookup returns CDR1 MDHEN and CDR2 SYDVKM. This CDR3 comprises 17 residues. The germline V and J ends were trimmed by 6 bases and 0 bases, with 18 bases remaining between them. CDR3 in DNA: TGTGCCAGCAGGCCGCATAAAAACCGACTAGCCAAAAACATTCAGTACTTC. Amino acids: CASRPHKNRLAKNIQYF.

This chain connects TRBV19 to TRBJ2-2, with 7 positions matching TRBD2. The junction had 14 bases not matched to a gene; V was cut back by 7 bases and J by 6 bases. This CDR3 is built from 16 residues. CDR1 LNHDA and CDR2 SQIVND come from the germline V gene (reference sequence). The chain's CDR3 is CASTTWTRARPGELFF. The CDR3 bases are TGTGCCAGTACGACCTGGACTAGGGCCAGACCCGGGGAGCTGTTTTTT.

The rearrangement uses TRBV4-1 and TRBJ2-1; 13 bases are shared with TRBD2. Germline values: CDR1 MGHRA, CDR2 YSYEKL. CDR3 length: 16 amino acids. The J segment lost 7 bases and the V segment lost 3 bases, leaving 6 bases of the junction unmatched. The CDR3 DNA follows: TGCGCCAGCAGCCAGACCTGGACTAGCGGGAGTAATGAGCAGTTCTTC. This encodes CASSQTWTSGSNEQFF.

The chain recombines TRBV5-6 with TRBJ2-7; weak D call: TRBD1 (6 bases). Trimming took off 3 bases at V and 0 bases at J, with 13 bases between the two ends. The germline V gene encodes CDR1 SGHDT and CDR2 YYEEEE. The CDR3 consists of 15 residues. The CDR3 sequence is CASSWTVRSSYEQYF. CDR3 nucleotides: TGTGCCAGCAGCTGGACAGTTCGGTCCTCCTACGAGCAGTACTTC.

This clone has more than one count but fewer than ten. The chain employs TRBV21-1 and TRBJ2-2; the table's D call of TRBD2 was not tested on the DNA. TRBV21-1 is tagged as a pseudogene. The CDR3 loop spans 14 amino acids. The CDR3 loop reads CASRDYDNTGELFF. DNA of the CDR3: TGTGCCAGCAGGGACTACGATAACACCGGGGAGCTGTTTTTT.

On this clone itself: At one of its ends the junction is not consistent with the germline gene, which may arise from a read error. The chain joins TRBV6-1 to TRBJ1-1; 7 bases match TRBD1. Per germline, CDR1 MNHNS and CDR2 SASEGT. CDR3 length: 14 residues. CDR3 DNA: TGTGCCAGCAGGGAAGACAGGGATGACACTGAAGCTTTCTTT. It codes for CASREDRDDTEAFF.

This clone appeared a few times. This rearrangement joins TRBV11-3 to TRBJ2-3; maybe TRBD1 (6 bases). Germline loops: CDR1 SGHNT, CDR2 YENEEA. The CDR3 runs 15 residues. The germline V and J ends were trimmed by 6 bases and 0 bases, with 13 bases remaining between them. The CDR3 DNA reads TGTGCCAGCAGTGTCACAGGGTCTAGCACAGATACGCAGTATTTT. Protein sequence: CASSVTGSSTDTQYF.

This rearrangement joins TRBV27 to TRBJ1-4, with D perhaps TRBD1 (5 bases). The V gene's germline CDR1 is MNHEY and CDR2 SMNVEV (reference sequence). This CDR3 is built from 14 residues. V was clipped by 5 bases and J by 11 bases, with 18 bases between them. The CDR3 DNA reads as TGTGCCAGCAGTCATGACCATATGAAGGGGAAACTGTTTTTT. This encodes CASSHDHMKGKLFF.

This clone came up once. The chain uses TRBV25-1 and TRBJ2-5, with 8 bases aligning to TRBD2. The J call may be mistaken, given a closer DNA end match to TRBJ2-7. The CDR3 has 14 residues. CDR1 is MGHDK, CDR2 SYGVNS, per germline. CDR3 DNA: TGTGCCAGCAGATTGGGGGCGGGAGGATCCGAGCAGTACTTC. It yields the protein CASRLGAGGSEQYF.

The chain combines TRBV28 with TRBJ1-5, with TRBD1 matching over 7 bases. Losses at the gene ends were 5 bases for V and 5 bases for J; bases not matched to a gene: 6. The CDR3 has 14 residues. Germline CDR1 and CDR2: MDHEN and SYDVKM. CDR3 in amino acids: CASSPDRVDQPQHF. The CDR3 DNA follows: TGTGCCAGCAGTCCCGACAGGGTAGATCAGCCCCAGCATTTT. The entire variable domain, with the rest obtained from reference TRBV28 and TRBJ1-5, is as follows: DVKVTQSSRYLVKRTGEKVFLECVQDMDHENMFWYRQDPGLGLRLIYFSYDVKMKEKGDIPEGYSVSREKKERFSLILESASTNQTSMYLCASSPDRVDQPQHFGDGTRLSIL.